The 32 T cell receptor beta chains reported below all come from one sample, sequenced in a study of T cell repertoires in cytomegalovirus infection. TCRdb re-analysed the reads in MiXCR, keeping a single row per CDR3 protein. The sample lists around 260,000 distinct CDR3 sequences; approximately 9% were seen once. Input material: PBMCs. The receptors come from a human donor in good health (CMV status not recorded). Some clones in this sample may be carry-over from other donors' samples.

V gene TRBV7-2 combines with J gene TRBJ1-6, with D perhaps TRBD1 (5 bases). Germline lookup yields CDR1 SGHTA and CDR2 FQGNSA. V lost 6 bases and J 6 bases, leaving 15 bases between the germline ends. The CDR3 spans 15 residues. In DNA, the CDR3 is TGTGCCAGCAGAACTAGACAGTCTTTTAATTCACCCCTCCACTTT. Translated: CASRTRQSFNSPLHF.

This clonotype was counted only a few times. V usage is TRBV30 and J usage is TRBJ2-5, with D tentatively TRBD2 (7 bases). Trimming shortened V by 0 bases and J by 6 bases, and 14 bases separated the two germline ends. This CDR3 has 14 residues. CDR1 GTSNPN and CDR2 SVGIG come from the germline V gene (reference sequence). CDR3 in amino acids: CAWSVRGGAQTQYF. DNA for the CDR3: TGTGCCTGGAGTGTACGTGGGGGGGCTCAGACCCAGTACTTC.

This clonotype turned up a few times. This sequence joins TRBV20-1 and TRBJ1-4; a possible D gene is TRBD1 (5 bases). Germline CDR1 DFQATT, CDR2 SNEGSKA (reference sequence). There are 13 residues in the CDR3. Trimming stripped 7 bases from V and 8 bases from J, with 17 bases between. CDR3 region: CSVPGPAAEKLFF. CDR3 DNA sequence: TGCAGTGTTCCGGGACCAGCAGCCGAAAAACTGTTTTTT.

The chain is built from TRBV12-3 or TRBV12-4 and TRBJ1-3, with 7 bases lining up with TRBD1. Trimming removed 7 bases from V and 2 bases from J; junction bases left unmatched: 8. This CDR3 has 15 residues. The CDR3 protein is CASTSTGDAGNTIYF. In DNA, the CDR3 is TGTGCCAGCACGTCTACAGGGGACGCTGGAAACACCATATATTTT.

The V call is TRBV5-6, the J call TRBJ2-1; a possible D gene is TRBD1 (6 bases). Germline-derived CDR1 and CDR2 are SGHDT and YYEEEE. This CDR3 region has 17 residues. Trimming removed 4 bases at V and 4 bases at J, with 21 bases between. The CDR3 sequence is CASSRTEGLMGYNEQFF. As DNA, the CDR3 is TGTGCCAGCAGCAGGACAGAGGGTCTTATGGGGTACAATGAGCAGTTCTTC.

This clonotype was observed at least ten times. The V call is TRBV12-3 or TRBV12-4, the J call TRBJ1-6, with TRBD1 identical over 10 bases. J lost 10 bases, V lost 6 bases, and 6 bases had no gene match. This CDR3 region has 14 residues. DNA of the CDR3: TGTGCCAGCAGAAGGGGACAGGGGAGGTCACCCCTCCACTTT. It yields the protein CASRRGQGRSPLHF.

Sample share makes this clonotype medium-sized. The J gene is TRBJ2-7, the V gene TRBV7-2, with TRBD2 as a possible D gene (6 bases). V lost 2 bases and J lost 2, with 19 bases in between. Germline V lookup: CDR1 SGHTA, CDR2 FQGNSA. This CDR3 contains 17 residues. CDR3 sequence (DNA): TGTGCCAGCAGCTTAAAGCCACCCGGCGGGGTCACCTACGAGCAGTACTTC. It specifies CASSLKPPGGVTYEQYF. The full variable domain, completed using reference TRBV7-2 and TRBJ2-7, is GAGVSQSPSNKVTEKGKDVELRCDPISGHTALYWYRQSLGQGLEFLIYFQGNSAPDKSGLPSDRFSAERTGGSVSTLTIQRTQQEDSAVYLCASSLKPPGGVTYEQYFGPGTRLTVT.

CDR3 residues: CASSQPGTRNTEAFF. CDR3 nucleotides: TGTGCCAGCAGCCAGCCGGGGACGAGGAACACTGAAGCTTTCTTT. The rearrangement uses TRBV14 and TRBJ1-1; D is perhaps TRBD1 (5 bases). The germline V gene encodes CDR1 SGHDN and CDR2 FVKESK. V lost 3 bases and J 1 base, leaving 12 bases between the germline ends. The CDR3 contains 15 residues.

The table lists this clonotype with many counts. The chain joins TRBV29-1 to TRBJ1-3, with a weak D call TRBD1 (5 bases). The CDR3 sequence is 13 residues long. V lost 7 bases and J lost 0, with 10 bases in between. Germline lookup yields CDR1 SQVTM and CDR2 ANQGSEA. For the CDR3, the DNA is TGCAGCGCTGACAGCTCCTCTGGAAACACCATATATTTT. Amino acids: CSADSSSGNTIYF.

This clonotype was seen ten or more times. The chain recombines TRBV12-2 with TRBJ2-7. TRBV12-2 is marked as a pseudogene. This CDR3 spans 11 amino acids. This CDR3 is CASRPNHEQYF. DNA for the CDR3: TGTGCAAGTCGCCCGAACCATGAGCAGTACTTC.

There are many counts of this clonotype. The rearrangement links TRBV4-3 to TRBJ2-7; TRBD1 matches 9 bases. CDR1 is LGHNA, CDR2 YSLEER, per germline. Unmatched junction bases numbered 7, after V lost 5 bases and J lost 5 bases. This CDR3 is 14 amino acids long. CDR3 protein: CASSTRTGDNEQYF. DNA for the CDR3: TGCGCCAGCAGCACGCGGACAGGGGACAACGAGCAGTACTTC.

This clonotype came up many times. V gene TRBV7-2 combines with J gene TRBJ2-3, with a weak D call TRBD2 (7 bases). V was trimmed by 6 bases and J by 4 bases, leaving 20 bases between them. Germline CDR1 is SGHTA and CDR2 is FQGNSA. The CDR3 extends over 16 amino acids. The CDR3 nucleotides read TGTGCCAGCAGTCAGAGGGCGGGGGCCCCCTCAGATACGCAGTATTTT. Protein product: CASSQRAGAPSDTQYF.

V usage is TRBV7-2 and J usage is TRBJ2-5; 13 nucleotides match TRBD2. J lost 5 bases, V lost 5 bases, and 14 bases had no gene match. There are 18 residues in the CDR3. Germline CDR1 is SGHTA and CDR2 is FQGNSA. The CDR3 bases are TGTGCCAGCAGCGCGGGACTAGCGGGGTCCCATGAAAAGGAGACCCAGTACTTC. Translation: CASSAGLAGSHEKETQYF.

This clonotype was seen a few times. The V gene is TRBV29-1, the J gene TRBJ2-6; D is uncertain. V lost 5 bases and J 4 bases, leaving 6 bases between the germline ends. The CDR3 loop spans 12 amino acids. CDR1 SQVTM and CDR2 ANQGSEA come from the germline V gene. The CDR3 region has the DNA TGCAGCGTTAGTGCCGGGGCCAACGTCCTGACTTTC. Translation gives CSVSAGANVLTF.

The rearrangement links TRBV7-9 to TRBJ2-1; either TRBD1 or TRBD2 may supply D (5 bases each). The germline V and J ends were trimmed by 0 bases and 9 bases, with 9 bases remaining between them. In germline, CDR1 is SEHNR, CDR2 FQNEAQ (reference sequence). The CDR3 is 13 amino acids. The CDR3 loop reads CASSLAAGSEQFF. The CDR3 DNA reads TGTGCCAGCAGCTTAGCGGCAGGGAGTGAGCAGTTCTTC.

In its sample, this clonotype was seen many times. This chain uses TRBV7-2 with TRBJ2-5; TRBD1 might be the D (6 bases). Germline V CDR1 and CDR2: SGHTA, FQGNSA. The CDR3 is made up of 16 amino acids. V was cut by 2 bases and J by 4 bases, with 17 bases left in between. The CDR3: CASSLSLTTGGETQYF. CDR3 DNA: TGTGCCAGCAGCTTATCTTTAACGACAGGTGGAGAGACCCAGTACTTC.

The gene calls are TRBV6-2 or TRBV6-3 and TRBJ2-3; no clear D. Germline CDR1 and CDR2: MNHEY and SVGEGT. V lost 0 bases and J 10 bases, leaving 17 bases between the germline ends. The CDR3 has 15 amino acids. The CDR3 DNA sequence: TGTGCCAGCAGTTACTCGGCAGTCCTCCTCCTAGCGCAGTATTTT. This translates into CASSYSAVLLLAQYF.

Many counts were recorded for this clonotype. The chain couples TRBV28 to TRBJ2-2; the match to TRBD2 covers 10 bases. After removal of 2 bases from V and 2 bases from J, the junction contained 2 bases not matched to a gene. This CDR3 has 16 amino acids. Germline V CDR1 and CDR2: MDHEN, SYDVKM. CDR3 amino acids: CASSLRLAGNTGELFF. As DNA, the CDR3 is TGTGCCAGCAGTTTAAGACTAGCGGGCAACACCGGGGAGCTGTTTTTT.

This clonotype was counted ten times or more. A junction boundary mismatches the germline segment, possibly from a read error. This sequence joins TRBV7-2 and TRBJ1-5; D is undetermined. Germline loops: CDR1 SGHTA, CDR2 FQGNSA. The CDR3 covers 13 residues. The CDR3 sequence: CASRKLSDQPQHF. CDR3 nucleotides: TGTGCCAGCAGAAAACTTAGCGATCAGCCCCAGCATTTT.

This clonotype was counted between two and nine times. At one end the junction does not follow the germline gene, possibly because of a read error. V usage is TRBV7-9 and J usage is TRBJ2-1; TRBD1 aligns across 7 bases. Germline CDR1 SEHNR, CDR2 FQNEAQ (reference sequence). The CDR3 spans 14 residues. CDR3 sequence reads: CASSLIGSGTESLF. In nucleotides, the CDR3 is TGTGCCAGCAGCCTAATCGGATCGGGGACAGAGTCACTCTTC.

This clonotype was seen many times. The chain carries TRBV20-1 and TRBJ1-1, with 7 bases aligning to TRBD1. The CDR3 loop spans 18 amino acids. With 4 bases clipped from V and 9 bases from J, the junction kept 26 bases outside the gene matches. CDR1 and CDR2 (germline): DFQATT, SNEGSKA (reference sequence). For the CDR3, the DNA is TGCAGTGCTACTAGTTGGACAGGTGGTCCCCAGCGGGGAAGAAAAGCTTTCTTT. It encodes CSATSWTGGPQRGRKAFF.

Many counts were recorded for this clonotype. This chain joins TRBV7-2 and TRBJ2-7, with 11 bases lining up with TRBD2. V was clipped by 4 bases and J by 4 bases; unmatched bases: 9. The CDR3 totals 16 residues. Looked up from germline, CDR1 is SGHTA and CDR2 is FQGNSA. CDR3 amino acids: CASSSAVLAGGYEQYF. For the CDR3, the DNA is TGTGCCAGCAGCTCAGCCGTGCTAGCGGGAGGATACGAGCAGTACTTC.

This clonotype has only a few counts. This rearrangement joins TRBV20-1 to TRBJ1-6; D is unresolved. This CDR3 has 13 amino acids. CDR1 and CDR2 from the germline V gene are DFQATT and SNEGSKA (reference sequence). The V and J ends lost 0 bases and 5 bases respectively, with 5 bases between them. This chain's CDR3 is CSARDHDNSPLHF. CDR3 sequence (DNA): TGCAGTGCTAGAGATCACGATAATTCACCCCTCCACTTT.

This clonotype was recorded many times. This chain connects TRBV7-2 to TRBJ2-3; 8 bases fit TRBD1. This CDR3 spans 15 amino acids. Looked up from germline, CDR1 is SGHTA and CDR2 is FQGNSA. V trimming: 5 bases; J trimming: 4 bases; junction bases outside the gene matches: 8. The CDR3 is CASSPRTGRSDTQYF. As DNA, the CDR3 is TGTGCCAGCAGCCCTCGGACAGGGAGGTCAGATACGCAGTATTTT.

This clonotype was observed at least ten times. The chain carries TRBV12-5 and TRBJ2-1, with D uncertain. V was clipped by 3 bases and J by 6 bases, with 6 bases between them. Germline V gene lookup returns CDR1 LGHNT and CDR2 FRNRAP. The CDR3 sequence is 12 residues long. The CDR3 sequence is CASGLWGNEQFF. DNA of the CDR3: TGTGCTAGTGGTTTATGGGGCAATGAGCAGTTCTTC.

In its sample, this clonotype was seen a few times. The chain is built from TRBV29-1 and TRBJ1-3; D call uncertain. Trimming cost V 4 bases and J 1 base, with 11 bases left between them. The CDR3 spans 14 residues. CDR1 and CDR2 (germline): SQVTM, ANQGSEA. Here the CDR3 reads CSVAVGGSGNTIYF. In DNA, the CDR3 is TGCAGCGTTGCAGTAGGAGGGTCTGGAAACACCATATATTTT. The entire variable domain, with the rest obtained from reference TRBV29-1 and TRBJ1-3, is as follows: SAVISQKPSRDICQRGTSLTIQCQVDSQVTMMFWYRQQPGQSLTLIATANQGSEATYESGFVIDKFPISRPNLTFSTLTVSNMSPEDSSIYLCSVAVGGSGNTIYFGEGSWLTVV.

This clonotype was seen many times. This chain links TRBV7-6 with TRBJ2-3; maybe TRBD2 (6 bases). CDR1 is SGHVS and CDR2 is FNYEAQ in the germline V gene. This CDR3 is 13 amino acids long. With 9 bases removed from V and 2 bases from J, the gap between germline ends came to 12 bases. This CDR3 is CASARDSTDTQYF. The CDR3 DNA reads as TGTGCCAGTGCACGGGACTCCACAGATACGCAGTATTTT.

This clonotype was seen many times. This chain connects TRBV24-1 to TRBJ2-1, with 7 bases aligning to TRBD2. The germline V gene encodes CDR1 KGHDR and CDR2 SFDVKD. CDR3 length: 17 residues. The V and J ends lost 3 bases and 2 bases, in that order; junction bases with no gene match: 9. The CDR3: CATSDNLAALTYNEQFF. The CDR3 region has the DNA TGTGCCACCAGTGATAATCTAGCGGCATTAACCTACAATGAGCAGTTCTTC.

This sequence joins TRBV30 and TRBJ1-6, with D perhaps matching TRBD1 (5 bases). From germline, CDR1 is GTSNPN and CDR2 SVGIG (reference sequence). V was pared by 4 bases and J by 9 bases, with 13 bases between. This CDR3 spans 13 amino acids. CDR3 coding DNA: TGTGCCTGGAAGGGGATCATTGGTTCACCCCTCCACTTT. Translated, it gives CAWKGIIGSPLHF.

There are many counts of this clonotype. This chain connects TRBV19 to TRBJ2-1; perhaps TRBD1 as D (7 bases). With 4 bases removed from V and 2 bases from J, the gap between germline ends came to 12 bases. Germline CDR1 is LNHDA and CDR2 is SQIVND (reference sequence). The CDR3 sequence is 15 residues long. The CDR3 DNA reads as TGTGCCAGTAGTACAACAGGGGAGGCCTACAATGAGCAGTTCTTC. Translating gives CASSTTGEAYNEQFF.

Only a few counts were recorded for this clonotype. The gene calls are TRBV27 and TRBJ1-1; maybe TRBD1 (5 bases). Germline V gene data show CDR1 as MNHEY and CDR2 as SMNVEV (reference sequence). The CDR3 runs 14 residues. V was shortened by 3 bases and J by 4 bases, with 12 bases between the two germline ends. Here the CDR3 reads CASSLKGRGTEAFF. CDR3 DNA sequence: TGTGCCAGCAGTTTGAAAGGGAGGGGCACTGAAGCTTTCTTT.

This clonotype was found once. A much larger clone lies one base from this, so it may be a read error. This rearrangement joins TRBV4-3 to TRBJ1-5, with no clear D. This CDR3 is built from 16 residues. Germline lookup yields CDR1 LGHNA and CDR2 YSLEER. CDR3 residues: CDSSQVKDTADQPQHF. CDR3 bases: TGCGACAGCAGCCAAGTGAAGGATACGGCCGACCAGCCCCAGCATTTT.